The present T cell receptor beta chain was sequenced within a study of T cell changes during pregnancy in multiple sclerosis. Some clones are missing from TCRdb's copy, which holds only in-frame ones; the method was immunoSEQ multiplex PCR. The repertoire holds some 60,000 clones, with about 89% as singletons. The CDR3 is made up of 16 amino acids. V lost 3 bases, J lost 7 bases, and 9 bases stayed unmatched. Germline V gene lookup returns CDR1 KGHSH and CDR2 LQKENI. The chain employs TRBV18 and TRBJ1-6; 7 nucleotides agree with TRBD1. The receptor was isolated from a female donor with multiple sclerosis, enrolled in a pregnancy study. The sample here was CD4+ T cells from peripheral blood mononuclear cells, taken in the first trimester of pregnancy. Here the CDR3 DNA reads TGTGCCAGCTCACCGTCGCCCCCGGGACAGAATTCACCCCTCCACTTT. Translating gives CASSPSPPGQNSPLHF.